The following is a T cell receptor (beta chain) sequence with its context. These data come from a study of blood T cell repertoires in COVID-19. Study-wide context: COVID-19 samples collected from the United States, Italy and Spain covered acute and convalescent phases. PBMCs, B-cell-depleted T cells, or T cells provided the cDNA or gDNA that made up the material.

Authors' methods: Counts of nucleated cells, estimated from reference gene primer amplification, were obtained. The data were produced by immunoSEQ multiplex PCR, yet TCRdb's version contains in-frame clones alone and is incomplete. Clone size and the V and J calls come from that table; the DNA yielded D and trimming. The table lists 90,000 to 120,000 clones, approximately 88% of them singletons, with under 5.5% in the top ten. From germline, CDR1 is MNHEY and CDR2 SMNVEV (reference sequence). Between the trimmed V and J ends, which lost 6 bases and 0 bases, there was a span of 11 bases. This CDR3 contains 14 residues.

The chain carries TRBV27 and TRBJ1-1, with D possibly being TRBD1 (6 bases). Sequenced: peripheral blood. The receptor was isolated from a man aged 40-55 years with active or convalescent COVID-19. CDR3 DNA sequence: TGTGCCAGCAGACCCGGACAGCTGAACACTGAAGCTTTCTTT. This codes for CASRPGQLNTEAFF.